What follows are 32 T cell receptor beta chains derived from one specimen sequenced in a study of blood T cell repertoires in COVID-19. TCRdb's table, derived via immunoSEQ multiplex PCR, lists solely in-frame clones and lacks some. This sample has about 44,000 clones, with about 88% found just once. Sequenced: peripheral blood. All receptors come from a human donor in a cohort sampled during active COVID-19.

The J gene is TRBJ1-6, the V gene TRBV6-5, with TRBD1 as a possible D gene (6 bases). Trimming removed 3 bases from V and 8 bases from J, with 17 bases in between. Germline V gene sequence: CDR1 MNHEY, CDR2 SVGAGI. The CDR3 has 16 residues. DNA for the CDR3: TGTGCCAGCAGTTATTTTACCGTCCCAGGGGATTCACCCCTCCACTTT. The encoded protein is CASSYFTVPGDSPLHF.

In this sample, this clone turned up once. The V and J genes are TRBV23-1 and TRBJ2-5, with D possibly being TRBD2 (5 bases). TRBV23-1 is an open reading frame whose function is uncertain. The CDR3 is 13 amino acids. Trimming shortened V by 6 bases and J by 5 bases, and 13 bases separated the two germline ends. In nucleotides, the CDR3 is TGCGCCAGCAGCCCACTAGTTTGGGAGACCCAGTACTTC. It yields the protein CASSPLVWETQYF.

The J gene is TRBJ2-1, the V gene TRBV29-1; unclear D gene. V was cut by 3 bases and J by 4 bases, with 10 bases left in between. Germline loops: CDR1 SQVTM, CDR2 ANQGSEA. The CDR3 totals 13 residues. This CDR3 is CSVDKLSYNEQFF. The CDR3 DNA sequence: TGCAGCGTTGATAAATTGAGTTACAATGAGCAGTTCTTC.

This rearrangement joins TRBV18 to TRBJ1-1; tentative D call: TRBD1 (5 bases). CDR3 size: 16 residues. Per the germline V gene, CDR1 is KGHSH and CDR2 is LQKENI. Trimming removed 4 bases at V and 5 bases at J, with 20 bases between. CDR3: CASSLNSGGRGTEAFF. In nucleotides, the CDR3 is TGTGCCAGCTCACTAAATTCCGGGGGTCGTGGGACTGAAGCTTTCTTT.

V and J are TRBV6-5 and TRBJ1-2, with D possibly matching TRBD1 (6 bases). Germline assignment: CDR1 MNHEY and CDR2 SVGAGI. The V gene lost 6 bases and the J gene lost 2 bases, with 10 bases spanning the gap. There are 13 residues in the CDR3. The CDR3 coding sequence is TGTGCCAGCAGCCCAGGGGCCAACTATGGCTACACCTTC. It translates to CASSPGANYGYTF.

The rearrangement uses TRBV30 and TRBJ1-4, with 9 bases that match TRBD1. From germline, CDR1 is GTSNPN and CDR2 SVGIG (reference sequence). The CDR3 spans 14 residues. With 4 bases clipped from V and 4 bases from J, the junction kept 4 bases outside the gene matches. CDR3 protein: CAWNPTGGNEKLFF. The CDR3 coding sequence is TGTGCCTGGAACCCGACAGGGGGTAATGAAAAACTGTTTTTT.

This chain uses TRBV2 with TRBJ1-2; D unclear. This CDR3 has 12 amino acids. V lost 8 bases, J lost 3 bases, and 10 bases lay in between. Germline CDR1 reads SNHLY; CDR2 reads FYNNEI. CDR3 in DNA: TGTGCCAGCGTAGACCAGGACTATGGCTACACCTTC. This translates into CASVDQDYGYTF.

The rearrangement joins TRBV27 to TRBJ1-6; 9 nucleotides match TRBD1. V dropped 5 bases and J dropped 9; count of bases not matched to a gene: 5. CDR3 length: 14 residues. Germline V lookup: CDR1 MNHEY, CDR2 SMNVEV (reference sequence). The CDR3: CASSLRDRASPLHF. As DNA, the CDR3 is TGTGCCAGCAGTCTCCGGGACAGGGCTTCACCCCTCCACTTT.

This clone was found once. The genes are TRBV7-8 and TRBJ1-4; no clear D. Germline lookup yields CDR1 SGHVS and CDR2 FQNEAQ. The CDR3 is made up of 16 amino acids. Trimming cost V 2 bases and J 3 bases, with 13 bases left between them. The CDR3 DNA follows: TGTGCCAGCAGCTTAATTAGTGGGGAGGCTAATGAAAAACTGTTTTTT. Its protein is CASSLISGEANEKLFF.

This clone turned up a few times. The chain combines TRBV7-6 with TRBJ2-2; 7 bases are a match to TRBD1. This CDR3 is built from 16 residues. CDR1 is SGHVS and CDR2 is FNYEAQ in the germline V gene. V shed 0 bases, J shed 1 base, and the junction held 2 bases outside the gene matches. The CDR3 protein is CASSLAQGMNTGELFF. The CDR3 DNA follows: TGTGCCAGCAGCTTAGCACAGGGGATGAACACCGGGGAGCTGTTTTTT.

This chain links TRBV5-5 with TRBJ1-6; D possibly corresponds to TRBD1 (5 bases). With 3 bases removed from V and 0 bases from J, the gap between germline ends came to 16 bases. CDR3 length equals 18 residues. Looked up from germline, CDR1 is SGHKS and CDR2 is YYEKEE (reference sequence). CDR3 region: CASSSRTSQISYNSPLHF. The CDR3 DNA is TGTGCCAGCAGCTCGCGGACAAGCCAAATCTCCTATAATTCACCCCTCCACTTT.

This rearrangement joins TRBV13 to TRBJ2-1; maybe TRBD1 (6 bases). Germline V CDR1 and CDR2: PRHDT, FYEKMQ (reference sequence). The CDR3 contains 15 residues. V was clipped by 0 bases and J by 4 bases, with 10 bases between them. Here the CDR3 reads CASSLGQGLYNEQFF. The CDR3 DNA is TGTGCCAGCAGCTTAGGGCAGGGGTTGTACAATGAGCAGTTCTTC.

The chain couples TRBV19 to TRBJ2-1, with TRBD1 identical over 9 bases. Germline V gene lookup returns CDR1 LNHDA and CDR2 SQIVND (reference sequence). V lost 5 bases, J lost 8 bases, and 10 bases stayed unmatched. This CDR3 spans 15 amino acids. CDR3 coding DNA: TGTGCCAGTAGTCCCTCTACAGGGGGCGAGGATGAGCAGTTCTTC. It translates to CASSPSTGGEDEQFF.

V and J are TRBV3-1 (or the pseudogene TRBV3-2) and TRBJ2-1; D is possibly TRBD2 (6 bases). V gave up 4 bases and J gave up 3 bases, with 10 bases separating them. CDR3 size: 14 residues. Germline values: CDR1 LGHDT, CDR2 YNNKEL (reference sequence). The CDR3 reads CASSPHGGYNEQFF. The DNA of the CDR3 is TGTGCCAGCAGCCCTCACGGGGGCTACAATGAGCAGTTCTTC.

The chain combines TRBV19 with TRBJ1-1; 7 nucleotides line up with TRBD1. Germline-derived CDR1 and CDR2 are LNHDA and SQIVND (reference sequence). Unmatched junction bases numbered 5, after V lost 5 bases and J lost 2 bases. CDR3 length: 14 residues. In nucleotides, the CDR3 is TGTGCCAGTAGTCCCAGGACAGGAAACACTGAAGCTTTCTTT. Its protein product is CASSPRTGNTEAFF.

This clone has only one observation. This chain uses TRBV4-1 with TRBJ1-6, with 10 nucleotides matching TRBD1. The CDR3 sequence is 15 residues long. Germline trimming cut 0 bases from V and 9 bases from J; bases unmatched to any gene: 2. In germline, CDR1 is MGHRA, CDR2 YSYEKL. DNA for the CDR3: TGCGCCAGCAGCCAAGAGAGACAGGGGGCTTCACCCCTCCACTTT. Its translation: CASSQERQGASPLHF.

This chain connects TRBV10-3 to TRBJ1-1; possible D gene TRBD1, 6 bases. The V gene lost 6 bases and the J gene lost 5 bases, with 16 bases spanning the gap. This CDR3 has 14 amino acids. Germline loops: CDR1 ENHRY, CDR2 SYGVKD. CDR3 amino acids: CAISPRGTDTEAFF. The CDR3 DNA follows: TGTGCCATCAGCCCCAGGGGAACGGATACTGAAGCTTTCTTT.

The rearrangement uses TRBV5-4 and TRBJ1-1; D gene uncertain. CDR1 and CDR2 from the germline V gene are SGHNT and YYREEE (reference sequence). This CDR3 has 15 residues. V was pared by 1 base and J by 5 bases, with 15 bases between. CDR3: CASSLHSGRGTEAFF. CDR3 bases: TGTGCCAGCAGCTTGCATTCCGGACGGGGAACTGAAGCTTTCTTT.

The genes are TRBV12-3 or TRBV12-4 and TRBJ1-5; no firm D call. The V and J ends lost 7 bases and 4 bases respectively, with 11 bases between them. The CDR3 is made up of 13 amino acids. This chain's CDR3 is CASTLGLNQPQHF. CDR3 in DNA: TGTGCCAGCACTCTGGGCTTAAATCAGCCCCAGCATTTT.

V usage is TRBV19 and J usage is TRBJ1-2, with 9 bases fitting TRBD1. Germline CDR1 and CDR2: LNHDA and SQIVND (reference sequence). The V gene end was trimmed by 5 bases and the J gene end by 4 bases; junction bases not matched to a gene: 5. This CDR3 comprises 14 residues. The CDR3 nucleotides read TGTGCCAGTAGTGTACAGGGGGCCGGCTATGGCTACACCTTC. Translating it yields CASSVQGAGYGYTF.

The chain has TRBV4-1 and TRBJ2-2; D ambiguous. The CDR3 is made up of 14 amino acids. V gave up 4 bases and J gave up 2 bases, with 8 bases separating them. Germline loops: CDR1 MGHRA, CDR2 YSYEKL. The CDR3 nucleotides read TGCGCCAGCAGCCCGGCGGTTAACACCGGGGAGCTGTTTTTT. Its translation is CASSPAVNTGELFF.

This chain joins TRBV29-1 and TRBJ2-3; tentatively, D is TRBD1 (5 bases). The V gene lost 5 bases and the J gene lost 2 bases, with 17 bases spanning the gap. Germline CDR1 is SQVTM and CDR2 is ANQGSEA. There are 15 residues in the CDR3. The CDR3 sequence: CSVFRVDRLTDTQYF. The CDR3 nucleotides read TGCAGCGTTTTTAGGGTCGACAGACTCACAGATACGCAGTATTTT.

The rearrangement uses TRBV4-1 and TRBJ1-3; unclear D gene. The germline V gene has CDR1 MGHRA and CDR2 YSYEKL. Deletions cut 0 bases from V and 0 bases from J, with 6 bases between. The CDR3 consists of 15 residues. The CDR3, as DNA: TGCGCCAGCAGCCAAGAAATGCGCTCTGGAAACACCATATATTTT. Amino acid sequence: CASSQEMRSGNTIYF.

The J gene is TRBJ2-3, the V gene TRBV6-6, with TRBD2 matching over 10 bases. This CDR3 is built from 15 residues. V dropped 2 bases and J dropped 6; count of bases not matched to a gene: 5. Per germline, CDR1 MNHNY and CDR2 SVGAGI (reference sequence). The CDR3 is CASSYEAGGLDTQYF. The CDR3 DNA follows: TGTGCCAGCAGTTACGAAGCGGGGGGGCTTGATACGCAGTATTTT.

This chain connects TRBV4-2 to TRBJ1-2; tentatively, D is TRBD1 (5 bases). The V end was cut by 1 base, the J end by 3 bases, with 9 bases between. Germline CDR1 is LGHNA and CDR2 is YNFKEQ. The CDR3 has 14 residues. The DNA of the CDR3 is TGTGCCAGCAGCCAAGGGGGCGTTCACTATGGCTACACCTTC. Translating gives CASSQGGVHYGYTF.

This chain connects TRBV11-2 to TRBJ2-3, with a possible D match to TRBD1 (6 bases). CDR3 length: 17 amino acids. V was trimmed by 3 bases and J by 0 bases, leaving 16 bases between them. Per the germline V gene, CDR1 is SGHAT and CDR2 is FQNNGV. CDR3 sequence (DNA): TGTGCCAGCAGCTTTAGGGGACACGGCCCTAGCACAGATACGCAGTATTTT. This encodes CASSFRGHGPSTDTQYF.

V usage is TRBV6-6 and J usage is TRBJ1-1; tentatively, D is TRBD1 (5 bases). The germline V gene has CDR1 MNHNY and CDR2 SVGAGI (reference sequence). The length of the CDR3 is 14 residues. Trimming took off 7 bases at V and 4 bases at J, with 16 bases between the two ends. The CDR3 bases are TGTGCCAGCATCTCACTCGGGGGGGGCACTGAAGCTTTCTTT. Encoded protein: CASISLGGGTEAFF.

The gene calls are TRBV10-3 and TRBJ1-5, with 7 bases matching TRBD1. This CDR3 is built from 15 residues. Germline CDR1 is ENHRY and CDR2 is SYGVKD. V lost 4 bases to trimming and J lost 3 bases; unmatched junction nucleotides: 6. The DNA of the CDR3 is TGTGCCATCAGTGCCGAGGACAGGTCCAATCAGCCCCAGCATTTT. Translation gives CAISAEDRSNQPQHF.

The chain links TRBV3-1 (or the pseudogene TRBV3-2) to TRBJ2-5; 9 bases line up with TRBD2. Unmatched junction bases numbered 2, after V lost 8 bases and J lost 1 base. The CDR3 has 13 amino acids. Per the germline V gene, CDR1 is LGHDT and CDR2 is YNNKEL (reference sequence). The CDR3 coding sequence is TGTGCCAGCCAGCGGGGGGCCCAAGAGACCCAGTACTTC. Its protein product is CASQRGAQETQYF.

V gene TRBV2 combines with J gene TRBJ2-3, with TRBD2 matching 7 bases. With V trimmed by 6 bases and J by 4 bases, 7 bases remained unmatched. CDR3 length: 14 residues. CDR1 SNHLY and CDR2 FYNNEI come from the germline V gene. The CDR3 nucleotides read TGTGCCAGCAGCCTAGGACTAGTTCCAGATACGCAGTATTTT. Translated, it gives CASSLGLVPDTQYF.

The chain employs TRBV14 and TRBJ2-1; perhaps TRBD2 as D (5 bases). V lost 4 bases and J lost 7, with 20 bases in between. CDR1 and CDR2 (germline): SGHDN, FVKESK. This CDR3 has 16 residues. CDR3 nucleotides: TGTGCCAGCAGCCCGGTGGTGCTAGCTCTAGGGAATGAGCAGTTCTTC. Protein: CASSPVVLALGNEQFF.

The chain recombines TRBV19 with TRBJ1-5; 7 nucleotides match TRBD1. J gave up 7 bases and V 2 bases, and 5 bases lay outside the gene matches. The germline CDR1 and CDR2 sequences are LNHDA and SQIVND (reference sequence). This CDR3 has 14 residues. The CDR3: CASSIQGERQPQHF. The CDR3 nucleotides read TGTGCCAGTAGTATACAGGGGGAAAGACAGCCCCAGCATTTT.